One sample yielded the 32 T cell receptor beta chains listed below, sequenced in a study of CD8 T cells in ankylosing spondylitis. TCRdb re-analysed the 5' RACE reads in MiXCR, keeping a single row per CDR3 protein. This table has approximately 200,000 distinct CDR3 sequences, 9.5% to 15% appearing once. Material for sequencing was blood, either unsorted or a sorted T cell fraction (not recorded which). Source of these receptors: a male donor with ankylosing spondylitis or in good health (not recorded which).

There are a few counts of this clonotype. The chain is built from TRBV29-1 and TRBJ2-5, with D maybe TRBD2 (5 bases). Germline V gene data show CDR1 as SQVTM and CDR2 as ANQGSEA. V lost 7 bases, J lost 5 bases, and 11 bases lay in between. The CDR3 loop spans 11 amino acids. CDR3 protein: CSGEGPETQYF. CDR3 nucleotide sequence: TGCAGCGGAGAGGGCCCGGAGACCCAGTACTTC.

This chain links TRBV10-1 with TRBJ2-1; D may match TRBD1 or TRBD2 (5 bases each). Germline V lookup: CDR1 WNHNN, CDR2 SYGVQD (reference sequence). The V end lost 5 bases, the J end lost 9 bases, and 23 bases lay between the germline ends. This CDR3 has 16 amino acids. The CDR3 DNA is TGCGCCAGCAGTCGATTCCGGGACCCACCAGCAAGTGAGCAGTTCTTC. As protein: CASSRFRDPPASEQFF.

This clonotype occurred a few times. The genes are TRBV7-9 and TRBJ2-2, with D uncertain. V was trimmed by 5 bases and J by 6 bases, leaving 7 bases between them. Germline V gene data show CDR1 as SEHNR and CDR2 as FQNEAQ (reference sequence). The CDR3 sequence is 12 residues long. The CDR3 protein is CASSQASGELFF. CDR3 DNA: TGTGCCAGCAGCCAAGCGTCCGGGGAGCTGTTTTTT.

The CDR3 sequence is CASSYGLAANEQFF. CDR3 sequence (DNA): TGTGCCAGCAGTTACGGGCTAGCGGCGAATGAGCAGTTCTTC. This chain links TRBV6-5 with TRBJ2-1, with TRBD2 identical over 7 bases. The CDR3 contains 14 residues. The V and J ends lost 2 bases and 7 bases, in that order; junction bases with no gene match: 5. The germline V gene encodes CDR1 MNHEY and CDR2 SVGAGI.

Many counts were recorded for this clonotype. The J gene is TRBJ2-3, the V gene TRBV5-4; D unclear. Trimming removed 2 bases at V and 2 bases at J, with 9 bases between. This CDR3 spans 14 amino acids. Looked up from germline, CDR1 is SGHNT and CDR2 is YYREEE (reference sequence). CDR3: CASSFRPHTDTQYF. CDR3 nucleotide sequence: TGTGCCAGCAGCTTTCGTCCACACACAGATACGCAGTATTTT. The variable domain in full, completed from reference TRBV5-4 and TRBJ2-3, reads ETGVTQSPTHLIKTRGQQVTLRCSSQSGHNTVSWYQQALGQGPQFIFQYYREEENGRGNFPPRFSGLQFPNYSSELNVNALELDDSALYLCASSFRPHTDTQYFGPGTRLTVL.

The chain recombines TRBV15 with TRBJ2-2, with D perhaps TRBD1 or TRBD2 (5 bases each). CDR1 is LNHNV, CDR2 YYDKDF, per germline (reference sequence). The ends were cut back, 0 bases at V and 7 bases at J, with 15 bases in the middle. CDR3 size: 16 residues. The CDR3 spells CATSRDGGSEGGELFF. CDR3 nucleotide sequence: TGTGCCACCAGCAGAGATGGGGGTAGTGAGGGCGGGGAGCTGTTTTTT.

The sample holds a few counts of this clonotype. The gene calls are TRBV7-9 and TRBJ2-7, with D tentatively TRBD2 (6 bases). This CDR3 region has 14 residues. Germline assignment: CDR1 SEHNR and CDR2 FQNEAQ (reference sequence). V lost 4 bases and J lost 0, with 10 bases in between. The CDR3 here is CASSYGGTSYEQYF. As DNA, the CDR3 is TGTGCCAGCAGCTATGGAGGGACCTCCTACGAGCAGTACTTC.

The genes are TRBV7-2 and TRBJ2-1, with D possibly TRBD2 on 6 matching bases. This CDR3 has 16 amino acids. CDR1 and CDR2 (germline): SGHTA, FQGNSA. Trimming removed 5 bases at V and 2 bases at J, with 16 bases between. The CDR3 coding sequence is TGTGCCAGCAGCCTCCCCGTGGGACTCCCCTACAATGAGCAGTTCTTC. Amino acid sequence: CASSLPVGLPYNEQFF.

The chain has TRBV4-1 and TRBJ2-7; D gene unclear. V lost 0 bases and J lost 0, with 9 bases in between. CDR1 and CDR2 from the germline V gene are MGHRA and YSYEKL. The CDR3 sequence is 15 residues long. CDR3 region: CASSQEEGDSYEQYF. CDR3 DNA sequence: TGCGCCAGCAGCCAAGAGGAAGGCGACTCCTACGAGCAGTACTTC.

The rearrangement joins TRBV4-1 to TRBJ2-1; D is possibly TRBD2 (7 bases). V was trimmed by 1 base and J by 8 bases, leaving 15 bases between them. CDR1 is MGHRA, CDR2 YSYEKL, per germline. CDR3 length: 15 amino acids. Written as DNA, the CDR3 is TGCGCCAGCAGCCAAGGGTTCTCGGGGGGCGATGAGCAGTTCTTC. It specifies CASSQGFSGGDEQFF.

The chain carries TRBV7-6 and TRBJ2-7; 7 bases agree with TRBD2. The trim removed 4 bases at V and 0 bases at J, leaving 9 bases unmatched. The CDR3 extends over 16 amino acids. Germline CDR1 SGHVS, CDR2 FNYEAQ. The CDR3 DNA reads as TGTGCCAGCAGCTCACGCGGCGGGGGATTCTCCTACGAGCAGTACTTC. This sequence encodes CASSSRGGGFSYEQYF. Together with reference TRBV7-6 and TRBJ2-7, the CDR3 gives the full variable domain: GAGVSQSPRYKVTKRGQDVALRCDPISGHVSLYWYRQALGQGPEFLTYFNYEAQQDKSGLPNDRFSAERPEGSISTLTIQRTEQRDSAMYRCASSSRGGGFSYEQYFGPGTRLTVT.

This clonotype was observed a few times. CDR3 bases: TGTGCCACCAGCAGGGGCTACGAGCAGTACTTC. It encodes CATSRGYEQYF. The chain joins TRBV15 to TRBJ2-7; D is undetermined. The CDR3 is made up of 11 amino acids. Germline CDR1 is LNHNV and CDR2 is YYDKDF (reference sequence). With 3 bases removed from V and 3 bases from J, the gap between germline ends came to 3 bases.

This clonotype was detected ten times or more. The rearrangement joins TRBV4-1 to TRBJ2-5; 8 bases are shared with TRBD2. After removal of 3 bases from V and 12 bases from J, the junction contained 12 bases not matched to a gene. CDR1 is MGHRA and CDR2 is YSYEKL in the germline V gene. This CDR3 contains 14 residues. Written as DNA, the CDR3 is TGCGCCAGCAGCCACGAACTAGCGGCTCTCCCCAAGTACTTC. It translates to CASSHELAALPKYF.

The chain has TRBV9 and TRBJ1-2, with no clear D. The CDR3 length is 12 residues. Trimming pared 0 bases from V and 8 bases from J, leaving 8 bases between. Germline V gene sequence: CDR1 SGDLS, CDR2 YYNGEE. The CDR3 protein is CASSVGPKGYTF. CDR3 coding DNA: TGTGCCAGCAGCGTAGGGCCAAAAGGCTACACCTTC.

V gene TRBV3-1 combines with J gene TRBJ2-1; TRBD2 aligns across 10 bases. Germline loops: CDR1 LGHDT, CDR2 YNNKEL (reference sequence). V shed 4 bases, J shed 1 base, and the junction held 4 bases outside the gene matches. The length of the CDR3 is 16 residues. The CDR3 loop reads CASSPEGLASYNEQFF. The CDR3 region has the DNA TGTGCCAGCAGCCCGGAGGGACTAGCGTCCTACAATGAGCAGTTCTTC.

V and J are TRBV12-5 and TRBJ2-2; D may match TRBD1 or TRBD2 (5 bases each). Germline-derived CDR1 and CDR2 are LGHNT and FRNRAP. This CDR3 is 16 amino acids long. The V gene lost 6 bases and the J gene lost 6 bases, with 20 bases spanning the gap. Here the CDR3 DNA reads TGTGCTAGTGGCTCCGGGGCAGGGATAAATCCCGGGGAGCTGTTTTTT. As protein: CASGSGAGINPGELFF.

This chain joins TRBV12-5 and TRBJ2-7; possible D gene TRBD1, 6 bases. The CDR3 totals 13 residues. Trimming cost V 6 bases and J 0 bases, with 9 bases left between them. CDR1 is LGHNT, CDR2 FRNRAP, per germline. The CDR3 region has the DNA TGTGCTAGTGGGGACAGTTACTCCTACGAGCAGTACTTC. Translated, it gives CASGDSYSYEQYF.

This clonotype was detected only a few times. The chain joins TRBV10-2 to TRBJ2-7; 9 bases align to TRBD1. Trimming took 6 bases from V and 6 from J; bases not matched to a gene: 6. There are 13 residues in the CDR3. In germline, CDR1 is WSHSY, CDR2 SAAADI. This CDR3 reads CASRGQGLLEQYF. The CDR3 bases are TGCGCCAGCAGGGGACAGGGACTTCTCGAGCAGTACTTC.

This clonotype was counted a few times. CDR3 bases: TGTGCCAGCAGCGCGGACAACAGTCTAAGGGAGCTGTTTTTT. Translating it yields CASSADNSLRELFF. V gene TRBV9 combines with J gene TRBJ2-2, with D tentatively TRBD1 (5 bases). The germline CDR1 and CDR2 sequences are SGDLS and YYNGEE. Trimming removed 3 bases from V and 9 bases from J, with 15 bases in between. The CDR3 is 14 amino acids.

This clonotype was counted a few times. The chain combines TRBV12-3 or TRBV12-4 with TRBJ1-2; no firm D call. V was cut by 5 bases and J by 2 bases, with 9 bases left in between. This CDR3 has 13 residues. CDR3 loop: CASSHTPNYGYTF. The DNA for the CDR3 is TGTGCCAGCAGTCATACCCCGAACTATGGCTACACCTTC.

This clonotype appeared a few times. V is TRBV12-3 or TRBV12-4 and J is TRBJ1-1, with D possibly being TRBD1 (6 bases). Between the trimmed V and J ends, which lost 6 bases and 7 bases, there was a span of 18 bases. This CDR3 spans 14 amino acids. CDR3 DNA: TGTGCCAGCAGACCTGGGGGGCAGGAGCTTGAAGCTTTCTTT. This gives the protein CASRPGGQELEAFF.

This clonotype was seen ten or more times. The chain links TRBV29-1 to TRBJ2-1; 10 nucleotides align to TRBD2. The trim removed 4 bases at V and 5 bases at J, leaving 5 bases unmatched. This CDR3 is built from 14 residues. The V gene's germline CDR1 is SQVTM and CDR2 ANQGSEA. The CDR3 sequence: CSVGLAGDHNEQFF. The DNA for the CDR3 is TGCAGCGTTGGTCTAGCGGGAGACCACAATGAGCAGTTCTTC.

This clonotype was seen only a few times. The V gene is TRBV7-8, the J gene TRBJ1-1; no clear D. V lost 0 bases and J 7 bases, leaving 9 bases between the germline ends. The CDR3 extends over 13 amino acids. Germline assignment: CDR1 SGHVS and CDR2 FQNEAQ. CDR3 sequence (DNA): TGTGCCAGCAGCTTAGCGGCACGACGTGAAGCTTTCTTT. It specifies CASSLAARREAFF.

The table lists this clonotype with a few counts. This sequence joins TRBV29-1 and TRBJ2-3, with 8 bases matching TRBD2. The CDR3 totals 14 residues. Germline CDR1 is SQVTM and CDR2 is ANQGSEA. J lost 2 bases, V lost 6 bases, and 7 bases had no gene match. The CDR3 coding sequence is TGCAGCGTCTATCTAGCGGGCCACACAGATACGCAGTATTTT. As protein: CSVYLAGHTDTQYF.

This clonotype was picked up a small number of times. The chain combines TRBV5-6 with TRBJ1-3; unclear D gene. This CDR3 comprises 14 residues. Germline lookup yields CDR1 SGHDT and CDR2 YYEEEE. The V end lost 1 base, the J end lost 0 bases, and 5 bases lay between the germline ends. The CDR3 coding sequence is TGTGCCAGCAGCTTGCGCTTCTCTGGAAACACCATATATTTT. This codes for CASSLRFSGNTIYF.

The chain's CDR3 is CASSLFFGHGYTF. The DNA for the CDR3 is TGTGCCAGCAGTTTATTTTTCGGTCATGGCTACACCTTC. The chain links TRBV27 to TRBJ1-2; D gene unclear. This CDR3 is 13 amino acids long. The germline CDR1 and CDR2 sequences are MNHEY and SMNVEV (reference sequence). V was clipped by 1 base and J by 6 bases, with 9 bases between them.

A few counts support this clonotype. This chain joins TRBV12-3 or TRBV12-4 and TRBJ2-1; D call uncertain. V was clipped by 0 bases and J by 2 bases, with 8 bases between them. The CDR3 runs to 15 residues. The CDR3 spells CASSLAVGPYNEQFF. CDR3 DNA: TGTGCCAGCAGTTTAGCGGTTGGGCCCTACAATGAGCAGTTCTTC.

This clonotype has just a few counts. The chain links TRBV9 to TRBJ1-6; 7 bases fit TRBD1. Germline V gives CDR1 SGDLS, CDR2 YYNGEE. J gave up 4 bases and V 2 bases, and 6 bases lay outside the gene matches. This CDR3 spans 16 amino acids. The CDR3 sequence: CASSVTGDVYNSPLHF. CDR3 sequence (DNA): TGTGCCAGCAGCGTTACAGGGGATGTATATAATTCACCCCTCCACTTT.

The CDR3 nucleotides read TGTGCCAGCACCACCCGGGACAGATTTTATAATTCACCCCTCCACTTT. Amino acids: CASTTRDRFYNSPLHF. The V gene is TRBV12-3 or TRBV12-4, the J gene TRBJ1-6, with TRBD1 identical over 7 bases. The V gene end was trimmed by 7 bases and the J gene end by 4 bases; junction bases not matched to a gene: 10. This CDR3 contains 16 residues.

The chain combines TRBV7-9 with TRBJ1-2, with 10 positions matching TRBD1. The CDR3 sequence is 15 residues long. Germline lookup yields CDR1 SEHNR and CDR2 FQNEAQ (reference sequence). Unmatched junction bases numbered 10, after V lost 5 bases and J lost 7 bases. The CDR3 loop is CASSPETGGAAGYTF. The CDR3 coding sequence is TGTGCCAGCAGCCCCGAGACAGGGGGCGCCGCTGGCTACACCTTC.

On this clonotype itself: A much larger clone is a single base away; this may be a read error. The chain links TRBV7-6 to TRBJ2-7; the match to TRBD1 covers 7 bases. The CDR3 consists of 13 residues. Germline lookup yields CDR1 SGHVS and CDR2 FNYEAQ. V dropped 1 base and J dropped 6; count of bases not matched to a gene: 3. The CDR3 region is CASSLGAGGEQYF. The CDR3 DNA reads TGTGCCAGCAGCTTAGGGGCAGGGGGCGAGCAGTACTTC.

V usage is TRBV11-1 and J usage is TRBJ2-1; TRBD2 aligns across 8 bases. The junction had 8 bases not matched to a gene; V was cut back by 3 bases and J by 7 bases. Germline V gives CDR1 SGHAT, CDR2 FQDESV (reference sequence). The length of the CDR3 is 15 residues. The CDR3 region has the DNA TGTGCCAGCAGCTTTTGGCGGGGGGCCGGGAATGAGCAGTTCTTC. It translates to CASSFWRGAGNEQFF.